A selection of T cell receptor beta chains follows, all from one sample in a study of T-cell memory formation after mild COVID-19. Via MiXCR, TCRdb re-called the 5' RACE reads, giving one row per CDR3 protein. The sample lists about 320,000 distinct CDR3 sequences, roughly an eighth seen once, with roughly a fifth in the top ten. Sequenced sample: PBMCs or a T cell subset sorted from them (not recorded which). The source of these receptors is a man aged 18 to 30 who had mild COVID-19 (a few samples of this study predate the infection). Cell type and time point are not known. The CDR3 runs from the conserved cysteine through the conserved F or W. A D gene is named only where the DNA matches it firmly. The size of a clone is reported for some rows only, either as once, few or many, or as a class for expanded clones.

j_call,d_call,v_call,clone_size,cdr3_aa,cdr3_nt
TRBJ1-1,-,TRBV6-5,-,CASSWRPGIGQMNTEAFF,TGTGCCAGCAGTTGGCGTCCTGGGATAGGGCAAATGAACACTGAAGCTTTCTTT
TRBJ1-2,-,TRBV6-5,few,CASSRLGPGGGYTF,TGTGCCAGCAGTCGCCTGGGCCCGGGGGGTGGCTACACCTTC
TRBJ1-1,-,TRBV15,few,CATSSRGNTEAFF,TGTGCCACCAGCTCCCGGGGGAACACTGAAGCTTTCTTT
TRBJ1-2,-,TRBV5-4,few,CASSLGAGANGYTF,TGTGCCAGCAGCTTGGGGGCAGGGGCGAATGGCTACACCTTC
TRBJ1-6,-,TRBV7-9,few,CASSLFIGSNSPLHF,TGTGCCAGCAGCTTATTCATCGGTAGCAATTCACCCCTCCACTTT
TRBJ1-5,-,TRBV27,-,CASSPIRERDQPQHF,TGTGCCAGCAGTCCGATCAGGGAACGGGATCAGCCCCAGCATTTT
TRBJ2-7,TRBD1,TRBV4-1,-,CASSRTRTGVLEQYF,TGCGCCAGCAGCCGAACCCGGACAGGGGTTTTGGAGCAGTACTTC
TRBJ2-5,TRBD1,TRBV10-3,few,CAISESRTGAQETQYF,TGTGCCATCAGTGAGTCACGGACAGGGGCACAAGAGACCCAGTACTTC
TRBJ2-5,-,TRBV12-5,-,CASGRGETQYF,TGTGCTAGTGGTCGCGGAGAGACCCAGTACTTC
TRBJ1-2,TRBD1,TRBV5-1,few,CASSPNTGAFDYGYTF,TGCGCCAGCAGCCCAAATACAGGGGCGTTTGACTATGGCTACACCTTC